This entry concerns a single T cell receptor beta chain. This record comes from a study of blood T cell repertoires in COVID-19. The overall study: Acute and convalescent COVID-19 samples came from the United States, Italy and Spain. PBMCs, B-cell-depleted T cells, or T cells provided the cDNA or gDNA that made up the material.

V lost 2 bases to trimming and J lost 0 bases; unmatched junction nucleotides: 9. The CDR3 runs to 18 residues. CDR1 and CDR2 from the germline V gene are LNHDA and SQIVND (reference sequence). The assay was immunoSEQ multiplex PCR, and TCRdb's table has in-frame clones only and misses some. The table lists 140,000 or so clones, 80% to 90% of them singletons, with roughly 10% in the top ten. The receptor was isolated from a man in his sixties with active or convalescent COVID-19. The specimen sequenced was peripheral blood. This chain links TRBV19 with TRBJ2-1, with TRBD2 matching over 8 bases. In nucleotides, the CDR3 is TGTGCCAGTAGTATACAGCGGCTAGCGGGCCCCTCCTACAATGAGCAGTTCTTC. This sequence encodes CASSIQRLAGPSYNEQFF.